The entry below gives a single T cell receptor beta chain sequence along with its context. Study members were between about 18 and 90 years old and lived in some 22 US regions. In the authors' methods: Reference gene primer amplification in the assay estimated nucleated cell counts. Using immunoSEQ multiplex PCR, the repertoire was profiled, and TCRdb retains in-frame clones only, with some absent. The DNA gave D and trimming, while V, J and clone size come from that table. This table holds around 400,000 clones, approximately 91% found once. With 8 bases clipped from V and 2 bases from J, the junction kept 7 bases outside the gene matches. This CDR3 contains 15 residues. The germline gives CDR1 LNHDA, CDR2 SQIVND (reference sequence). This sample stems from a study of blood T cell repertoires in COVID-19. Study-level information: Samples came from the United States, Italy and Spain, spanning acute and convalescent COVID-19. PBMCs, B-cell-depleted T cells, or T cells provided the cDNA or gDNA that made up the material.

The TCR comes from a woman in her forties who had been exposed to COVID-19. The J gene is TRBJ1-5, the V gene TRBV19, with 9 positions matching TRBD1. The source material was PBMCs or T cells enriched from blood (not recorded which). The CDR3 DNA reads as TGTGCCAGTCGCGGGACAGGGTCTGGCAATCAGCCCCAGCATTTT. Amino acid sequence: CASRGTGSGNQPQHF.